The clone carrying this TCR beta chain appeared once. Its antigen remains unidentified. These data come from a study of blood T cell dynamics during melanoma immunotherapy. DNA loading was fixed at approximately 0.35 ug for all bulk PBMC samples. This table comes from immunoSEQ multiplex PCR, and its TCRdb copy is limited to in-frame clones, with some not included. In the table there are around 4,800 clones, approximately 83% of which are singletons. Broader study findings: Unlike progressors, later disease-control patients had W3 repertoires gaining clonality or diversity. The study could not tell melanoma-specific clones from general immune activation.

Time point here: pre-treatment baseline. No patient had earlier systemic cancer treatment, concurrent immunosuppressants, or another active cancer. The material sequenced was blood, taken from a patient treated with checkpoint blockade. This receptor was obtained from a human donor with melanoma.

The CDR3 DNA reads TGTGCCAGCAGTCCTACATCCGGGACAGGGGGTGGGCAGCAGTACTTC. It encodes CASSPTSGTGGGQQYF. V usage is TRBV28 and J usage is TRBJ2-7; 11 positions match TRBD1. V lost 5 bases to trimming and J lost 8 bases; unmatched junction nucleotides: 14. This CDR3 contains 16 residues. The V gene's germline CDR1 is MDHEN and CDR2 SYDVKM.